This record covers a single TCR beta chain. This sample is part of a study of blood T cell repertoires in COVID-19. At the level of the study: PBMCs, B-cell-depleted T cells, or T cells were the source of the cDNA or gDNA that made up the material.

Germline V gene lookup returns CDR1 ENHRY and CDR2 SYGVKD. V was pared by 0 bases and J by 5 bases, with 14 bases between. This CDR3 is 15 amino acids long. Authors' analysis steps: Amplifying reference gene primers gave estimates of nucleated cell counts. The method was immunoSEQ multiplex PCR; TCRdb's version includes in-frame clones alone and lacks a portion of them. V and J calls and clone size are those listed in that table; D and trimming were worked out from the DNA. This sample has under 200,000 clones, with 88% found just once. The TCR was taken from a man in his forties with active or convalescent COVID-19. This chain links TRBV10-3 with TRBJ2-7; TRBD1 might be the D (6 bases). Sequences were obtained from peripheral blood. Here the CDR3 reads CAISESSQGRNEQYF. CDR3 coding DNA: TGTGCCATCAGTGAGTCGAGCCAGGGGAGAAACGAGCAGTACTTC.